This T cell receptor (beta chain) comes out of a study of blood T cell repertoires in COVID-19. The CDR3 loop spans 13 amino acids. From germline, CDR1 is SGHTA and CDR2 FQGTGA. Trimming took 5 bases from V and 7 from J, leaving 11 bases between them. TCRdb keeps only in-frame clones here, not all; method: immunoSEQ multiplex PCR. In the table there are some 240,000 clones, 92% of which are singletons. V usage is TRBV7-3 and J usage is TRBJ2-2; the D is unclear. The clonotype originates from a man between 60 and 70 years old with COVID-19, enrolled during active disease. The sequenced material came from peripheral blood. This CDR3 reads CASSPPLYGELFF. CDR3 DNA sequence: TGTGCCAGCAGCCCGCCCCTCTACGGGGAGCTGTTTTTT.